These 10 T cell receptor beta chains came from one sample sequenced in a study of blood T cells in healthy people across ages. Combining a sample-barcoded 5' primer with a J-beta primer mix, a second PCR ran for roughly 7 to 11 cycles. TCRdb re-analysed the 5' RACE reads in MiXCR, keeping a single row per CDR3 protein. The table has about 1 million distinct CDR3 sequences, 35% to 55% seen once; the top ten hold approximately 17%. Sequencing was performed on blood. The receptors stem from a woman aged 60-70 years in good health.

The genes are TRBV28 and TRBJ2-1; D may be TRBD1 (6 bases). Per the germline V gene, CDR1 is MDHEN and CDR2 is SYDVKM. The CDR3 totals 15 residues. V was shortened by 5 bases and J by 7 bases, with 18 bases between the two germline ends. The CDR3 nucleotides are TGTGCCAGCAGTCTAGGGGTACAGGGTCTGAATGAGCAGTTCTTC. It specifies CASSLGVQGLNEQFF.

CDR3 coding DNA: TGCGCCAGCAGCCCGGGAGGATTAAGGTCCTACGAGCAGTACTTC. Translating it yields CASSPGGLRSYEQYF. V and J are TRBV5-1 and TRBJ2-7; 7 nucleotides align to TRBD2. V dropped 4 bases and J dropped 1; count of bases not matched to a gene: 8. This CDR3 has 15 amino acids. Germline V gene lookup returns CDR1 SGHRS and CDR2 YFSETQ.

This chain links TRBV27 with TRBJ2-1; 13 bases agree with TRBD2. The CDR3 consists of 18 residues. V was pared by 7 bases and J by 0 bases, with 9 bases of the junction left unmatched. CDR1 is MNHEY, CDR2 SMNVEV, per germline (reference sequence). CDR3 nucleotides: TGTGCCAGCACCAGGACTAGCGGGAGCCCTAGCTCCTACAATGAGCAGTTCTTC. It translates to CASTRTSGSPSSYNEQFF.

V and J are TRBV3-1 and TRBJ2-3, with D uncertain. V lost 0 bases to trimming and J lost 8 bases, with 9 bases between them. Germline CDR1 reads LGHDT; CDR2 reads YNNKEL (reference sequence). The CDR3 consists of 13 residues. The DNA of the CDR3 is TGTGCCAGCAGCCAAGATAGTATGAGTACGCAGTATTTT. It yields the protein CASSQDSMSTQYF.

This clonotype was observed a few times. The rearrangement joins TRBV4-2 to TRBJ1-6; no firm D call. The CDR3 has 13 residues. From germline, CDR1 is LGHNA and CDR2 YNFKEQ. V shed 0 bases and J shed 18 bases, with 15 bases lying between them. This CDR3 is CASSQELVRAHHF. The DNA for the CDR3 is TGTGCCAGCAGCCAAGAGTTGGTGAGGGCCCACCACTTT.

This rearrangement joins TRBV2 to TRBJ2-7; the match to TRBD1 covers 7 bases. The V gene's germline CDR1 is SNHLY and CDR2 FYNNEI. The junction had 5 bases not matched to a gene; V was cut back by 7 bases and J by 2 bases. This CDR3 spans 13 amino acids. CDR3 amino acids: CASKGQCAYEQYF. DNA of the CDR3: TGTGCCAGCAAGGGACAGTGCGCCTACGAGCAGTACTTC.

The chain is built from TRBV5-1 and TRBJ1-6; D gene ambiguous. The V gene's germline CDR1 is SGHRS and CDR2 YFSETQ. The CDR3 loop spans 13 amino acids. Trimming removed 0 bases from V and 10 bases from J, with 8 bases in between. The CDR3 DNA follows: TGCGCCAGCAGCTTGGAAGTTCAATCACCCCTCCACTTT. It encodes CASSLEVQSPLHF.

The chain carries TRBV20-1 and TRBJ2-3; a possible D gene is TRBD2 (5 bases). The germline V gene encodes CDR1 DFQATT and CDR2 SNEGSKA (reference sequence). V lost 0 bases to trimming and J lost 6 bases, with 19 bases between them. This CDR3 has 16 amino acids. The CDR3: CSARDKISELRDTQYF. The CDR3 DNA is TGCAGTGCTAGAGACAAGATTAGCGAACTGAGGGATACGCAGTATTTT.

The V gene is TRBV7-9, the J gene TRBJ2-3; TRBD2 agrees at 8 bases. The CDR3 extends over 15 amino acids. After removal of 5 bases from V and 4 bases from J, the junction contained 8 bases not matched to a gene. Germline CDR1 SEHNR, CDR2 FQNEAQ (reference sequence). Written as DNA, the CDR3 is TGTGCCAGCAGCCCCACCAGCGGGAGAGCAGATACGCAGTATTTT. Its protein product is CASSPTSGRADTQYF.

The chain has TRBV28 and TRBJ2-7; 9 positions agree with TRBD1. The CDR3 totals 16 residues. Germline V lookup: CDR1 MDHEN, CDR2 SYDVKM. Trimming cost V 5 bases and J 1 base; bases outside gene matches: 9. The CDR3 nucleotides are TGTGCCAGCAGTACTAAGGACAGGGGTATTTCCTACGAGCAGTACTTC. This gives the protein CASSTKDRGISYEQYF. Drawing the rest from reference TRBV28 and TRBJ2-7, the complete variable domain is DVKVTQSSRYLVKRTGEKVFLECVQDMDHENMFWYRQDPGLGLRLIYFSYDVKMKEKGDIPEGYSVSREKKERFSLILESASTNQTSMYLCASSTKDRGISYEQYFGPGTRLTVT.